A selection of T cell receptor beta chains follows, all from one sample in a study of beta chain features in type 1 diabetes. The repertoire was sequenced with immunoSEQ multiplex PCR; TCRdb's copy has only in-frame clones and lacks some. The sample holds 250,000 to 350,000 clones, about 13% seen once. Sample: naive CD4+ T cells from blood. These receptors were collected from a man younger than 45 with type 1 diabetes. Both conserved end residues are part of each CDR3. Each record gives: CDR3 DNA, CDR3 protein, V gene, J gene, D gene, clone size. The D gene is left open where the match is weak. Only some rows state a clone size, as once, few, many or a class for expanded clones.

cdr3_nt: TGTGCCAGCAGCCAACAGGGTTCCCCGGAGGAAAAACTGTTTTTT; cdr3_aa: CASSQQGSPEEKLFF; v_call: TRBV7-2; j_call: TRBJ1-4; d_call: NA; clone_size: NA
cdr3_nt: TGTGCCAGCTCACCAAGCTTGGGACTAGCGGGAGTTCGGGAGCAGTTCTTC; cdr3_aa: CASSPSLGLAGVREQFF; v_call: TRBV18; j_call: TRBJ2-1; d_call: TRBD2; clone_size: few
cdr3_nt: TGTGCCAGCAGCCCCGGGACAGGCGGCCAGCCCCAGCATTTT; cdr3_aa: CASSPGTGGQPQHF; v_call: TRBV7-9; j_call: TRBJ1-5; d_call: TRBD1; clone_size: NA
cdr3_nt: TGTGCCAGTAGTCCCCGCGCGACAGCCCTGAACACTGAAGCTTTCTTT; cdr3_aa: CASSPRATALNTEAFF; v_call: TRBV19; j_call: TRBJ1-1; d_call: NA; clone_size: few
cdr3_nt: TGTGCCAGCAGCGTAGAGCAGGGATTTAATGAAAAACTGTTTTTT; cdr3_aa: CASSVEQGFNEKLFF; v_call: TRBV9; j_call: TRBJ1-4; d_call: NA; clone_size: NA
cdr3_nt: TGTGCCACCAGCCGACGGGGTCCTGGGGCCAACGTCCTGACTTTC; cdr3_aa: CATSRRGPGANVLTF; v_call: TRBV15; j_call: TRBJ2-6; d_call: NA; clone_size: NA
cdr3_nt: TGTGCCAGCAGTTCCGAGGGCCGAAAGAATGAGCAGTTCTTC; cdr3_aa: CASSSEGRKNEQFF; v_call: TRBV2; j_call: TRBJ2-1; d_call: NA; clone_size: NA
cdr3_nt: TGTGCCAGCAGTCCCTACAGGGAGCACTATGGCTACACCTTC; cdr3_aa: CASSPYREHYGYTF; v_call: TRBV27; j_call: TRBJ1-2; d_call: NA; clone_size: few
cdr3_nt: TGTGCCAGCAGCGTTGGGACAGGGCGAGGCTACACCTTC; cdr3_aa: CASSVGTGRGYTF; v_call: TRBV7-2; j_call: TRBJ1-2; d_call: TRBD1; clone_size: NA
cdr3_nt: TGTGCCATCAGTGACATCTCCGGGACTGGCAACACTGAAGCTTTCTTT; cdr3_aa: CAISDISGTGNTEAFF; v_call: TRBV10-3; j_call: TRBJ1-1; d_call: NA; clone_size: few
cdr3_nt: TGCGCCAGCAGCTTGGGTACCGGGACTAGCAGGACAGATACGCAGTATTTT; cdr3_aa: CASSLGTGTSRTDTQYF; v_call: TRBV5-1; j_call: TRBJ2-3; d_call: TRBD2; clone_size: few
cdr3_nt: TGTGCCAGCAGTGGACAGGGGGCGAGCACCGGGGAGCTGTTTTTT; cdr3_aa: CASSGQGASTGELFF; v_call: TRBV2; j_call: TRBJ2-2; d_call: TRBD1; clone_size: few
cdr3_nt: TGTGCCATCAGTGAAGAGGACGAGCAGTACTTC; cdr3_aa: CAISEEDEQYF; v_call: TRBV10-3; j_call: TRBJ2-7; d_call: NA; clone_size: few
cdr3_nt: TGTGCCAGCAGCTCAGGGAAGGCTGGGGCCAACGTCCTGACTTTC; cdr3_aa: CASSSGKAGANVLTF; v_call: TRBV5-4; j_call: TRBJ2-6; d_call: NA; clone_size: NA
cdr3_nt: TGCAGCGTTCTACAGGGGGCGACTGGAAACACCATATATTTT; cdr3_aa: CSVLQGATGNTIYF; v_call: TRBV29-1; j_call: TRBJ1-3; d_call: TRBD1; clone_size: NA
cdr3_nt: TGTGCCAGCAGTTTCACCTACAATGAGCAGTTCTTC; cdr3_aa: CASSFTYNEQFF; v_call: TRBV25-1; j_call: TRBJ2-1; d_call: NA; clone_size: NA
cdr3_nt: TGTGCCAGCAGCCTCCAGACAGGCGGGGGCGAGCAGTACTTC; cdr3_aa: CASSLQTGGGEQYF; v_call: TRBV9; j_call: TRBJ2-7; d_call: NA; clone_size: NA
cdr3_nt: TGTGCCAGCAGCTCCCGGTGGGCCTCCTACAATGAGCAGTTCTTC; cdr3_aa: CASSSRWASYNEQFF; v_call: TRBV13; j_call: TRBJ2-1; d_call: NA; clone_size: few
cdr3_nt: TGTGCCAGCAGTCAAGGGAGGGCCGATACGCAGTATTTT; cdr3_aa: CASSQGRADTQYF; v_call: TRBV6-4; j_call: TRBJ2-3; d_call: TRBD2; clone_size: few
cdr3_nt: TGTGCCAGTAGTATAGCACTAGCCGGCTACGAGCAGTACTTC; cdr3_aa: CASSIALAGYEQYF; v_call: TRBV19; j_call: TRBJ2-7; d_call: NA; clone_size: NA
cdr3_nt: TGTGCCAGCTCACCGTTGCAGGGGAATGGCGTGGCGAGAGGGACCCAGTACTTC; cdr3_aa: CASSPLQGNGVARGTQYF; v_call: TRBV18; j_call: TRBJ2-5; d_call: NA; clone_size: NA
cdr3_nt: TGTGCCAGCAGCTTCACCTACCGCGGAGGTGAAGCTTTCTTT; cdr3_aa: CASSFTYRGGEAFF; v_call: TRBV7-6; j_call: TRBJ1-1; d_call: NA; clone_size: few
cdr3_nt: TGTGCCAGTAGGGTTCAGGGGAAAGGCTCCTACAATGAGCAGTTCTTC; cdr3_aa: CASRVQGKGSYNEQFF; v_call: TRBV19; j_call: TRBJ2-1; d_call: NA; clone_size: NA
cdr3_nt: TGTGCCAGCAGCTTAGAACAGGGCACAGATACGCAGTATTTT; cdr3_aa: CASSLEQGTDTQYF; v_call: TRBV7-2; j_call: TRBJ2-3; d_call: NA; clone_size: NA
cdr3_nt: TGTGCCAGCAGTTTTATAGGGGAGGATGAGCAGTTCTTC; cdr3_aa: CASSFIGEDEQFF; v_call: TRBV28; j_call: TRBJ2-1; d_call: NA; clone_size: few
cdr3_nt: TGTGCCAGCAGCTTTAGAGCAGGGGAATACGAGCAGTACTTC; cdr3_aa: CASSFRAGEYEQYF; v_call: TRBV5-4; j_call: TRBJ2-7; d_call: NA; clone_size: NA
cdr3_nt: TGTGCCAGCAGAAATAGCGGGAGTACGTGGACCCAGTACTTC; cdr3_aa: CASRNSGSTWTQYF; v_call: TRBV27; j_call: TRBJ2-5; d_call: TRBD2; clone_size: few
cdr3_nt: TGTGCCAGCAGCTTGTTACAGGGCTGGGGGGAGACCCAGTACTTC; cdr3_aa: CASSLLQGWGETQYF; v_call: TRBV5-4; j_call: TRBJ2-5; d_call: NA; clone_size: few
cdr3_nt: TGTGCCACCAGCAGAGATGGTGAGGGACTAGGGACCTACAATGAGCAGTTCTTC; cdr3_aa: CATSRDGEGLGTYNEQFF; v_call: TRBV15; j_call: TRBJ2-1; d_call: TRBD2; clone_size: NA
cdr3_nt: TGTGCCAGCAGCTTCCCTGGGCAAGACTACGAGCAGTACTTC; cdr3_aa: CASSFPGQDYEQYF; v_call: TRBV7-9; j_call: TRBJ2-7; d_call: NA; clone_size: NA
cdr3_nt: TGCAGCGTTGAACTTCCGGCGGGAGGAAAACCTGGTAGCACAGATACGCAGTATTTT; cdr3_aa: CSVELPAGGKPGSTDTQYF; v_call: TRBV29-1; j_call: TRBJ2-3; d_call: TRBD2; clone_size: NA
cdr3_nt: TGTGCCAGCAGTGAAGCCAGGGAGGGCGAGCAGTACTTC; cdr3_aa: CASSEAREGEQYF; v_call: TRBV2; j_call: TRBJ2-7; d_call: TRBD2; clone_size: NA
cdr3_nt: TGTGCCAGCAGGGTTGGACTAGCGGGGAACTACGAGCAGTACTTC; cdr3_aa: CASRVGLAGNYEQYF; v_call: TRBV6-1; j_call: TRBJ2-7; d_call: TRBD2; clone_size: few
cdr3_nt: TGCGCCAGCAGCCCGGGGGACAGGGGGTTCTCTGGGGCCAACGTCCTGACTTTC; cdr3_aa: CASSPGDRGFSGANVLTF; v_call: TRBV4-1; j_call: TRBJ2-6; d_call: TRBD1; clone_size: few
cdr3_nt: TGTGCCAGCAGTGAACAGGGGTCCGGATATGGCTACACCTTC; cdr3_aa: CASSEQGSGYGYTF; v_call: TRBV2; j_call: TRBJ1-2; d_call: NA; clone_size: NA
cdr3_nt: TGTGCCAGCAGCAAAGTGGGCTTAGCGGAGTACCCCTCCTACGAGCAGCACTTC; cdr3_aa: CASSKVGLAEYPSYEQHF; v_call: TRBV21-1; j_call: TRBJ2-7; d_call: NA; clone_size: NA
cdr3_nt: TGTGCCAGCAGCTCCAGATCTGGAAACACCATATATTTT; cdr3_aa: CASSSRSGNTIYF; v_call: TRBV7-2; j_call: TRBJ1-3; d_call: NA; clone_size: NA
cdr3_nt: TGTGCCAGCAGCTTACGAGAGGGCCAGGGGACCGGGGCCAACGTCCTGACTTTC; cdr3_aa: CASSLREGQGTGANVLTF; v_call: TRBV7-3; j_call: TRBJ2-6; d_call: NA; clone_size: few
cdr3_nt: TGTGCCAGCAGCGTAGCTGGACAGGGAAAGGCCGGGGAGCTGTTTTTT; cdr3_aa: CASSVAGQGKAGELFF; v_call: TRBV9; j_call: TRBJ2-2; d_call: TRBD1; clone_size: NA
cdr3_nt: TGTGCCAGCAAAGCGGGAGGAGATACCGGGGAGCTGTTTTTT; cdr3_aa: CASKAGGDTGELFF; v_call: TRBV28; j_call: TRBJ2-2; d_call: TRBD2; clone_size: NA
cdr3_nt: TGCAGTGCTGGGACATTCGGGGAGCTGTTTTTT; cdr3_aa: CSAGTFGELFF; v_call: TRBV20-1; j_call: TRBJ2-2; d_call: NA; clone_size: once
cdr3_nt: TGTGCCAGCAGCAAGAACACTAGCGGGAGCTCCTACAATGAGCAGTTCTTC; cdr3_aa: CASSKNTSGSSYNEQFF; v_call: TRBV21-1; j_call: TRBJ2-1; d_call: NA; clone_size: NA
cdr3_nt: TGTGCCAGCAGTTCAATCGTACAGGCAGGGCCCCAGCATTTT; cdr3_aa: CASSSIVQAGPQHF; v_call: TRBV27; j_call: TRBJ1-5; d_call: NA; clone_size: NA
cdr3_nt: TGTGCCAGCAGCCTCCGGGACAGGGAATATGGCTACACCTTC; cdr3_aa: CASSLRDREYGYTF; v_call: TRBV7-6; j_call: TRBJ1-2; d_call: TRBD1; clone_size: NA
cdr3_nt: TGTGCCAGCACGGGACAGATCTATGGCTACACCTTC; cdr3_aa: CASTGQIYGYTF; v_call: TRBV28; j_call: TRBJ1-2; d_call: TRBD1; clone_size: few
cdr3_nt: TGTGCCAGCAGTTTGGATCCTAGGAGACTGTTTTTT; cdr3_aa: CASSLDPRRLFF; v_call: TRBV28; j_call: TRBJ1-4; d_call: NA; clone_size: few
cdr3_nt: TGTGCCAGCAGCGCCCCCGGGACTAGCGGGAGAGAGACCCAGTACTTC; cdr3_aa: CASSAPGTSGRETQYF; v_call: TRBV9; j_call: TRBJ2-5; d_call: TRBD2; clone_size: NA
cdr3_nt: TGTGCCAGCAGCTTAAAACTAGCGAATGAGCAGTTCTTC; cdr3_aa: CASSLKLANEQFF; v_call: TRBV7-9; j_call: TRBJ2-1; d_call: TRBD2; clone_size: NA
cdr3_nt: TGTGCCAGTCTGGGCCGAGGAGCGGGAGTACGGGAGCAGTACTTC; cdr3_aa: CASLGRGAGVREQYF; v_call: TRBV19; j_call: TRBJ2-7; d_call: TRBD2; clone_size: NA
cdr3_nt: TGTGCCAGCCCCGGTGAAACAGGGTGGACTGAAGCTTTCTTT; cdr3_aa: CASPGETGWTEAFF; v_call: TRBV2; j_call: TRBJ1-1; d_call: NA; clone_size: NA
cdr3_nt: TGTGCCAGCAGCCCCCGGACAGCTAGCACAGATACGCAGTATTTT; cdr3_aa: CASSPRTASTDTQYF; v_call: TRBV4-2; j_call: TRBJ2-3; d_call: NA; clone_size: few
cdr3_nt: TGCGCCAGCAGCGCGGGACTCAACTACAATGAGCAGTTCTTC; cdr3_aa: CASSAGLNYNEQFF; v_call: TRBV5-1; j_call: TRBJ2-1; d_call: NA; clone_size: few
cdr3_nt: TGTGCCAGCAGCTTACGGGACTCGCTCGAGCAGTACTTC; cdr3_aa: CASSLRDSLEQYF; v_call: TRBV7-9; j_call: TRBJ2-7; d_call: NA; clone_size: NA
cdr3_nt: TGCGCCAGCAGCTATGGACAATATGGGGCCAACGTCCTGACTTTC; cdr3_aa: CASSYGQYGANVLTF; v_call: TRBV5-1; j_call: TRBJ2-6; d_call: NA; clone_size: NA